This TCR beta chain emerged from a study of radiotherapy plus CTLA-4 blockade in lung cancer. Regarding the study as a whole: Early blood T cell clone dynamics reportedly forecast response best, with interferon-beta.

This CDR3 has 18 amino acids. V was pared by 2 bases and J by 0 bases, with 8 bases of the junction left unmatched. Looked up from germline, CDR1 is GTSNPN and CDR2 is SVGIG (reference sequence). Data came from immunoSEQ multiplex PCR; TCRdb stores just in-frame clones and leaves some out. The profile shows 90,000 to 150,000 clones, approximately 80% of them singletons. With respect to this clone: Antigen unknown.

The chain recombines TRBV30 with TRBJ2-3; 13 bases are a match to TRBD2. Sequenced material: peripheral blood, taken from a patient treated with radiotherapy plus ipilimumab. The sequence came from a human donor with non-small cell lung cancer who had a partial response to radiotherapy plus ipilimumab. CDR3 in amino acids: CAWSRGLAGVTSTDTQYF. For the CDR3, the DNA is TGTGCCTGGAGTAGAGGACTAGCGGGAGTAACTAGCACAGATACGCAGTATTTT.